These 18 T cell receptor beta chains originate from one sample sequenced in a study of T cells in Graves' hyperthyroidism and ophthalmopathy. There were TCR beta CDR3 regions amplified from RNA transcripts. With the HTBI primer set, the TCR CDR3 went through a first round of RT-PCR. TCRdb used MiXCR to reprocess the multiplex PCR reads, holding one entry per CDR3 protein. The sample holds approximately 640,000 distinct CDR3 sequences, 15% to 20% seen once. Source material: blood. These receptor sequences come from a man aged 45-65 years with Graves' hyperthyroidism.

This clonotype has only a few counts. The chain is built from TRBV20-1 and TRBJ1-1; TRBD1 might be the D (6 bases). CDR3 length equals 14 residues. From germline, CDR1 is DFQATT and CDR2 SNEGSKA (reference sequence). Trimming removed 6 bases from V and 3 bases from J, with 17 bases in between. CDR3 sequence reads: CSAQFGGRDTEAFF. CDR3 sequence (DNA): TGCAGTGCGCAATTTGGGGGGCGGGACACTGAAGCTTTCTTT.

This clonotype was detected ten times or more. The V gene is TRBV7-9, the J gene TRBJ2-7; D gene unclear. V gave up 0 bases and J gave up 3 bases, with 6 bases separating them. The CDR3 sequence is 13 residues long. The germline V gene has CDR1 SEHNR and CDR2 FQNEAQ (reference sequence). CDR3 nucleotide sequence: TGTGCCAGCAGCTTAGCGGAGAGCTACGAGCAGTACTTC. Translation gives CASSLAESYEQYF.

The J gene is TRBJ1-4, the V gene TRBV5-6, with D perhaps matching TRBD1 (5 bases). CDR1 and CDR2 from the germline V gene are SGHDT and YYEEEE. This CDR3 has 14 amino acids. The V gene lost 2 bases and the J gene lost 4 bases, with 9 bases spanning the gap. CDR3 sequence (DNA): TGTGCCAGCAGCTTCGGGACCTTTAATGAAAAACTGTTTTTT. Encoded protein: CASSFGTFNEKLFF.

The table lists this clonotype with a few counts. CDR3 nucleotide sequence: TGCAGCGTTGAGACGCGGCGGGCAGGGGAAATTAATGAAAAACTGTTTTTT. Residues: CSVETRRAGEINEKLFF. V and J are TRBV29-1 and TRBJ1-4; maybe TRBD1 (6 bases). This CDR3 has 17 amino acids. Per germline, CDR1 SQVTM and CDR2 ANQGSEA. Between the trimmed V and J ends, which lost 3 bases and 4 bases, there was a span of 21 bases.

This clonotype came up a few times. The chain employs TRBV7-9 and TRBJ1-6, with D possibly matching TRBD1 (6 bases). Deletions cut 5 bases from V and 10 bases from J, with 12 bases between. CDR1 is SEHNR and CDR2 is FQNEAQ in the germline V gene (reference sequence). This CDR3 comprises 13 residues. The CDR3 sequence: CASSLRTDSPLHF. The CDR3 DNA follows: TGTGCCAGCAGCCTCAGGACAGACTCACCCCTCCACTTT.

The chain employs TRBV7-9 and TRBJ1-1, with 7 nucleotides matching TRBD1. There are 15 residues in the CDR3. In germline, CDR1 is SEHNR, CDR2 FQNEAQ (reference sequence). J lost 1 base, V lost 3 bases, and 5 bases had no gene match. CDR3 bases: TGTGCCAGCAGCTTCTGGGACAGAAAGAACACTGAAGCTTTCTTT. Its protein is CASSFWDRKNTEAFF.

The chain has TRBV14 and TRBJ2-3; 10 bases fit TRBD1. The CDR3 runs to 15 residues. Trimming removed 2 bases from V and 6 bases from J; junction bases left unmatched: 5. Germline CDR1 is SGHDN and CDR2 is FVKESK. CDR3 DNA sequence: TGTGCCAGCAGCCAAAGACAGGGGGCGATCGATACGCAGTATTTT. Translated, it gives CASSQRQGAIDTQYF.

This clonotype was found many times. The chain carries TRBV20-1 and TRBJ1-6; 7 bases match TRBD1. Unmatched junction bases numbered 2, after V lost 3 bases and J lost 3 bases. Germline V lookup: CDR1 DFQATT, CDR2 SNEGSKA (reference sequence). The CDR3 runs 14 residues. The CDR3 here is CSASRGFYNSPLHF. The CDR3 DNA follows: TGCAGTGCTAGCAGGGGGTTCTATAATTCACCCCTCCACTTT.

This clonotype was observed at least ten times. In nucleotides, the CDR3 is TGTGCCAGCAGCCCACCCCGGGGAAAAGAGACCCAGTACTTC. Its translation is CASSPPRGKETQYF. This chain connects TRBV11-2 to TRBJ2-5; D is possibly TRBD2 (5 bases). CDR1 SGHAT and CDR2 FQNNGV come from the germline V gene. CDR3 length: 14 amino acids. V lost 5 bases and J 3 bases, leaving 13 bases between the germline ends.

This clonotype has a handful of counts. The chain employs TRBV29-1 and TRBJ2-3, with D possibly called TRBD1 or TRBD2 (6 bases each). V shed 7 bases and J shed 3 bases, with 17 bases lying between them. The CDR3 has 14 residues. Germline loops: CDR1 SQVTM, CDR2 ANQGSEA. The CDR3 loop reads CSALRGDGTDTQYF. CDR3 DNA sequence: TGCAGCGCCCTAAGGGGGGACGGAACAGATACGCAGTATTTT.

The CDR3 sequence: CASSVNLLARREAFF. CDR3 nucleotides: TGTGCCAGCAGTGTCAATCTCCTCGCGCGCAGGGAAGCTTTCTTT. This chain joins TRBV6-4 and TRBJ1-1; D gene uncertain. CDR3 length: 15 residues. V was clipped by 4 bases and J by 8 bases, with 20 bases between them. CDR1 and CDR2 (germline): MRHNA, SNTAGT.

The chain has TRBV20-1 and TRBJ2-1; 7 nucleotides line up with TRBD2. Germline CDR1 and CDR2: DFQATT and SNEGSKA (reference sequence). The CDR3 totals 15 residues. V gave up 0 bases and J gave up 7 bases; unmatched junction bases: 9. CDR3: CSARESGVSRNEQFF. In nucleotides, the CDR3 is TGCAGTGCTAGAGAAAGCGGGGTTAGCCGTAATGAGCAGTTCTTC.

This clonotype was seen many times. V is TRBV27 and J is TRBJ1-1; D gene ambiguous. V was clipped by 3 bases and J by 7 bases, with 6 bases between them. This CDR3 is built from 11 residues. Germline V gene data show CDR1 as MNHEY and CDR2 as SMNVEV (reference sequence). CDR3 sequence reads: CASSFFGEAFF. In DNA, the CDR3 is TGTGCCAGCAGTTTCTTCGGTGAAGCTTTCTTT.

This clonotype was observed a few times. The chain couples TRBV20-1 to TRBJ2-1, with D possibly TRBD1 on 5 matching bases. Per the germline V gene, CDR1 is DFQATT and CDR2 is SNEGSKA (reference sequence). The CDR3 has 15 amino acids. V was shortened by 1 base and J by 8 bases, with 18 bases between the two germline ends. The CDR3: CSARVAGQPRDEQFF. In DNA form, the CDR3 reads TGCAGTGCTAGAGTCGCCGGTCAACCCAGGGATGAGCAGTTCTTC.

This clonotype has a count of ten or more. The V and J genes are TRBV29-1 and TRBJ1-1; no clear D gene. V was cut by 4 bases and J by 0 bases, with 6 bases left in between. The CDR3 covers 12 residues. Germline V gene data show CDR1 as SQVTM and CDR2 as ANQGSEA. CDR3 region: CSVVQLNTEAFF. Here the CDR3 DNA reads TGCAGCGTTGTTCAATTGAACACTGAAGCTTTCTTT.

The J gene is TRBJ2-7, the V gene TRBV19, with D perhaps TRBD2 (5 bases). The germline V and J ends were trimmed by 4 bases and 0 bases, with 13 bases remaining between them. The germline gives CDR1 LNHDA, CDR2 SQIVND (reference sequence). CDR3 length equals 15 residues. DNA of the CDR3: TGTGCCAGTAGTAGGGTCAACGAGGGCTCCTACGAGCAGTACTTC. It codes for CASSRVNEGSYEQYF.

This clonotype was found a few times. The chain combines TRBV5-1 with TRBJ2-3; possible D gene TRBD1, 5 bases. Germline values: CDR1 SGHRS, CDR2 YFSETQ. This CDR3 is built from 15 residues. The V end was cut by 1 base, the J end by 5 bases, with 14 bases between. CDR3 nucleotides: TGCGCCAGCAGCTTGTACCCAGGGTCAGGAGATACGCAGTATTTT. It encodes CASSLYPGSGDTQYF.

This clonotype was counted ten times or more. The chain couples TRBV7-9 to TRBJ1-3, with 7 bases matching TRBD1. V gave up 6 bases and J gave up 5 bases; unmatched junction bases: 10. The CDR3 is 15 residues long. Germline lookup yields CDR1 SEHNR and CDR2 FQNEAQ (reference sequence). The CDR3, as DNA: TGTGCCAGCAGTCGGAAGGGGGGACAGCGAAACACCATATATTTT. Translation: CASSRKGGQRNTIYF.